This entry lists 26 T cell receptor beta chains sequenced from one sample in a study of blood T cell repertoires in COVID-19. Sequencing was performed with immunoSEQ multiplex PCR; in TCRdb, only in-frame clones are kept and a portion is missing. The repertoire has roughly 95,000 clones, approximately 90% of them found once; the top ten carry 3% to 4.5%. Sequencing was carried out using peripheral blood. Source of these receptors: a woman aged 45 to 65 in a cohort sampled during active COVID-19.

The gene calls are TRBV5-1 and TRBJ1-6, with D tentatively TRBD1 (5 bases). The CDR3 length is 16 residues. V lost 1 base and J lost 7, with 15 bases in between. In germline, CDR1 is SGHRS, CDR2 YFSETQ. The CDR3 sequence: CASSLNEGARNSPLHF. In nucleotides, the CDR3 is TGCGCCAGCAGCTTGAATGAAGGGGCGCGAAATTCACCCCTCCACTTT.

This rearrangement joins TRBV7-9 to TRBJ1-2, with TRBD1 matching over 9 bases. V gave up 8 bases and J gave up 6 bases; unmatched junction bases: 7. CDR3 size: 13 residues. The germline V gene encodes CDR1 SEHNR and CDR2 FQNEAQ (reference sequence). CDR3 loop: CASQGQGRDGYTF. The CDR3 bases are TGTGCCAGCCAGGGACAGGGAAGGGATGGCTACACCTTC.

The V gene is TRBV11-2, the J gene TRBJ1-2; 9 nucleotides agree with TRBD1. Germline loops: CDR1 SGHAT, CDR2 FQNNGV. V dropped 6 bases and J dropped 7; count of bases not matched to a gene: 12. The CDR3 is made up of 15 amino acids. Here the CDR3 DNA reads TGTGCCAGCAGTCTCGACCGGGACAGGGCCCGTGGCTACACCTTC. Translated, it gives CASSLDRDRARGYTF.

This chain uses TRBV5-1 with TRBJ2-2, with D hard to call. The germline V and J ends were trimmed by 0 bases and 4 bases, with 7 bases remaining between them. Germline loops: CDR1 SGHRS, CDR2 YFSETQ. The CDR3 runs 14 residues. In DNA, the CDR3 is TGCGCCAGCAGCTTGGGCCTAATCACCGGGGAGCTGTTTTTT. Its protein product is CASSLGLITGELFF.

This chain uses TRBV19 with TRBJ2-1; 7 bases fit TRBD2. This CDR3 is 16 amino acids long. The trim removed 3 bases at V and 9 bases at J, leaving 14 bases unmatched. Germline lookup yields CDR1 LNHDA and CDR2 SQIVND (reference sequence). CDR3 residues: CASSMGSGGSLGEQFF. The CDR3 region has the DNA TGTGCCAGTAGTATGGGCAGCGGCGGGAGCCTTGGTGAGCAGTTCTTC.

The chain is built from TRBV5-1 and TRBJ2-3, with TRBD2 matching 8 bases. The CDR3 spans 15 residues. The germline V gene encodes CDR1 SGHRS and CDR2 YFSETQ. J gave up 6 bases and V 0 bases, and 6 bases lay outside the gene matches. Here the CDR3 DNA reads TGCGCCAGCAGCTTGGCCGATAGCGGGACCGATACGCAGTATTTT. Encoded protein: CASSLADSGTDTQYF.

This sequence joins TRBV28 and TRBJ2-1; 7 nucleotides line up with TRBD1. CDR3 length: 14 amino acids. CDR1 and CDR2 from the germline V gene are MDHEN and SYDVKM. With V trimmed by 3 bases and J by 3 bases, 2 bases remained unmatched. The CDR3 protein is CASSFQGVYNEQFF. The DNA of the CDR3 is TGTGCCAGCAGTTTTCAGGGGGTCTACAATGAGCAGTTCTTC. The entire variable domain, with the rest obtained from reference TRBV28 and TRBJ2-1, is as follows: DVKVTQSSRYLVKRTGEKVFLECVQDMDHENMFWYRQDPGLGLRLIYFSYDVKMKEKGDIPEGYSVSREKKERFSLILESASTNQTSMYLCASSFQGVYNEQFFGPGTRLTVL.

V is TRBV3-1 (or the pseudogene TRBV3-2) and J is TRBJ2-2; D is perhaps TRBD1 (6 bases). With 1 base removed from V and 0 bases from J, the gap between germline ends came to 24 bases. This CDR3 comprises 21 residues. Per germline, CDR1 LGHDT and CDR2 YNNKEL (reference sequence). CDR3 protein: CASSQVALFFKDSTNTGELFF. The CDR3 DNA follows: TGTGCCAGCAGCCAAGTCGCCTTGTTTTTCAAGGACAGTACGAACACCGGGGAGCTGTTTTTT.

V gene TRBV28 combines with J gene TRBJ2-6; TRBD1 might be the D (6 bases). V gave up 5 bases and J gave up 2 bases, with 13 bases separating them. Per germline, CDR1 MDHEN and CDR2 SYDVKM. This CDR3 is built from 16 residues. Here the CDR3 reads CASSPRGSPGANVLTF. Here the CDR3 DNA reads TGTGCCAGCAGTCCCAGGGGTTCCCCTGGGGCCAACGTCCTGACTTTC. Together with reference TRBV28 and TRBJ2-6, the CDR3 gives the full variable domain: DVKVTQSSRYLVKRTGEKVFLECVQDMDHENMFWYRQDPGLGLRLIYFSYDVKMKEKGDIPEGYSVSREKKERFSLILESASTNQTSMYLCASSPRGSPGANVLTFGAGSRLTVL.

V and J are TRBV5-4 and TRBJ1-5, with 7 nucleotides matching TRBD1. The length of the CDR3 is 15 residues. J lost 1 base, V lost 7 bases, and 8 bases had no gene match. Germline-derived CDR1 and CDR2 are SGHNT and YYREEE (reference sequence). The CDR3: CASLLQGTSNQPQHF. The CDR3, as DNA: TGTGCCAGCCTGTTACAGGGGACCAGCAATCAGCCCCAGCATTTT.

The rearrangement uses TRBV28 and TRBJ2-7; 13 bases agree with TRBD2. The CDR3 is made up of 15 amino acids. The J segment lost 3 bases and the V segment lost 6 bases, leaving 5 bases of the junction unmatched. CDR1 is MDHEN and CDR2 is SYDVKM in the germline V gene. This chain's CDR3 is CASSLGTSGIYEQYF. In nucleotides, the CDR3 is TGTGCCAGCAGCTTGGGGACTAGCGGGATCTACGAGCAGTACTTC.

V and J are TRBV3-1 (or the pseudogene TRBV3-2) and TRBJ2-1; 8 positions agree with TRBD1. Germline values: CDR1 LGHDT, CDR2 YNNKEL (reference sequence). The J segment lost 1 base and the V segment lost 3 bases, leaving 2 bases of the junction unmatched. The CDR3 length is 15 residues. CDR3 DNA sequence: TGTGCCAGCAGCCACAGGGGGCTTTCCTACAATGAGCAGTTCTTC. It is translated as CASSHRGLSYNEQFF.

The chain recombines TRBV21-1 with TRBJ1-2. TRBV21-1 is deemed a pseudogene. The CDR3 has 15 amino acids. The CDR3: CASSSTGTPNYGYTF. The CDR3 region has the DNA TGTGCCAGCAGCTCCACCGGGACTCCAAACTATGGCTACACCTTC.

The chain joins TRBV6-4 to TRBJ2-2; D is perhaps TRBD2 (5 bases). Germline CDR1 MRHNA, CDR2 SNTAGT. Trimming pared 4 bases from V and 5 bases from J, leaving 5 bases between. The CDR3 has 12 residues. The CDR3 DNA follows: TGTGCCAGCAGTGCGGGAACCGGGGAGCTGTTTTTT. Translated: CASSAGTGELFF.

The CDR3, as DNA: TGCGCGTCAAGAGAATCGGGACAGGACTATAATTCACCCCTCCACTTT. Translating it yields CASRESGQDYNSPLHF. This chain joins TRBV5-1 and TRBJ1-6; 8 bases fit TRBD1. The CDR3 loop spans 16 amino acids. Germline CDR1 reads SGHRS; CDR2 reads YFSETQ.

The chain recombines TRBV10-1 with TRBJ2-3; 11 bases fit TRBD2. Trimming at V came to 3 bases and at J to 1 base, leaving 0 bases not matched to a gene. CDR1 WNHNN and CDR2 SYGVQD come from the germline V gene (reference sequence). This CDR3 contains 15 residues. CDR3 region: CASSELAGGTDTQYF. CDR3 nucleotide sequence: TGCGCCAGCAGTGAACTAGCGGGGGGCACAGATACGCAGTATTTT.

The J gene is TRBJ1-2, the V gene TRBV12-3 or TRBV12-4; D not certain. The CDR3 covers 13 residues. Trimming shortened V by 3 bases and J by 4 bases, and 9 bases separated the two germline ends. The CDR3 is CASSFRVGYGYTF. For the CDR3, the DNA is TGTGCCAGCAGTTTCCGGGTAGGCTATGGCTACACCTTC.

The V and J genes are TRBV5-1 and TRBJ2-2; D perhaps matches TRBD2 (6 bases). The CDR3 contains 14 residues. Trimming removed 7 bases from V and 0 bases from J, with 10 bases in between. Germline V lookup: CDR1 SGHRS, CDR2 YFSETQ. CDR3 sequence: CASSAGSNTGELFF. For the CDR3, the DNA is TGCGCCAGCTCAGCGGGCTCGAACACCGGGGAGCTGTTTTTT. Together with reference TRBV5-1 and TRBJ2-2, the CDR3 gives the full variable domain: KAGVTQTPRYLIKTRGQQVTLSCSPISGHRSVSWYQQTPGQGLQFLFEYFSETQRNKGNFPGRFSGRQFSNSRSEMNVSTLELGDSALYLCASSAGSNTGELFFGEGSRLTVL.

The chain is built from TRBV5-1 and TRBJ2-7; possible D gene TRBD1, 5 bases. The length of the CDR3 is 14 residues. Germline-derived CDR1 and CDR2 are SGHRS and YFSETQ. Between the trimmed V and J ends, which lost 0 bases and 5 bases, there was a span of 12 bases. The CDR3: CASSLGQGMNEQYF. As DNA, the CDR3 is TGCGCCAGCAGCTTGGGTCAGGGAATGAACGAGCAGTACTTC. The full variable domain, in which reference TRBV5-1 and TRBJ2-7 provide the parts outside the CDR3, is KAGVTQTPRYLIKTRGQQVTLSCSPISGHRSVSWYQQTPGQGLQFLFEYFSETQRNKGNFPGRFSGRQFSNSRSEMNVSTLELGDSALYLCASSLGQGMNEQYFGPGTRLTVT.

V gene TRBV27 combines with J gene TRBJ1-5; D is possibly TRBD1 (5 bases). V was pared by 6 bases and J by 1 base, with 13 bases between. Germline CDR1 is MNHEY and CDR2 is SMNVEV (reference sequence). The CDR3 length is 15 residues. The CDR3 region is CASRTSGWSNQPQHF. CDR3 bases: TGTGCCAGCAGGACGTCAGGGTGGAGCAATCAGCCCCAGCATTTT.

The chain recombines TRBV10-3 with TRBJ2-3; TRBD2 agrees at 8 bases. J was trimmed by 2 bases and V by 7 bases; bases with no gene match: 8. The CDR3 is made up of 15 amino acids. The germline V gene has CDR1 ENHRY and CDR2 SYGVKD. CDR3 DNA: TGTGCCATCAAAGAACTAGCGGACCTCACAGATACGCAGTATTTT. This gives the protein CAIKELADLTDTQYF.

The DNA for the CDR3 is TGTGCCAGTAGTATGACAGGGATTAATGGCTACACCTTC. Protein product: CASSMTGINGYTF. The chain carries TRBV19 and TRBJ1-2, with TRBD1 matching 7 bases. This CDR3 has 13 amino acids. The junction had 4 bases not matched to a gene; V was cut back by 3 bases and J by 6 bases. Germline assignment: CDR1 LNHDA and CDR2 SQIVND (reference sequence).

V usage is TRBV15 and J usage is TRBJ2-1, with a tentative D call TRBD2 (6 bases). The CDR3 covers 18 residues. Trimming took 4 bases from V and 8 from J, leaving 27 bases between them. Per germline, CDR1 LNHNV and CDR2 YYDKDF (reference sequence). The CDR3 reads CATSMGHLAGKAGDEQFF. CDR3 DNA sequence: TGTGCCACCAGCATGGGCCACCTCGCGGGAAAAGCCGGGGATGAGCAGTTCTTC.

The chain employs TRBV19 and TRBJ2-3; 9 nucleotides align to TRBD1. The V segment lost 5 bases and the J segment 2 bases; nucleotides outside the gene matches: 14. CDR3 length equals 18 residues. The germline V gene encodes CDR1 LNHDA and CDR2 SQIVND (reference sequence). The CDR3 DNA sequence: TGTGCCAGTAGTCGTAGGAGGCTGACAGGGGGTCCCACAGATACGCAGTATTTT. Protein sequence: CASSRRRLTGGPTDTQYF.

The chain recombines TRBV15 with TRBJ2-1, with 13 positions matching TRBD2. V dropped 2 bases and J dropped 7; count of bases not matched to a gene: 8. Germline-derived CDR1 and CDR2 are LNHNV and YYDKDF (reference sequence). The CDR3 consists of 17 residues. CDR3 in amino acids: CATSRLTGTSGKNEQFF. The CDR3 DNA reads TGTGCCACCAGCAGACTTACCGGGACTAGCGGGAAGAATGAGCAGTTCTTC.

The rearrangement uses TRBV2 and TRBJ1-4; D is unclear. Germline V gene data show CDR1 as SNHLY and CDR2 as FYNNEI. Trimming stripped 4 bases from V and 5 bases from J, with 11 bases between. CDR3 size: 14 residues. Here the CDR3 DNA reads TGTGCCAGCAGTGCTTGGACGGGGAATGAAAAACTGTTTTTT. This translates into CASSAWTGNEKLFF.